The following is a T cell receptor (beta chain) sequence with its context. MiXCR, run by TCRdb on the 5' RACE reads, gives a single entry per CDR3 protein. The table shows tens of thousands of distinct CDR3 sequences, with under 15% occurring only once. These data belong to a study of early T cells in non-severe SARS-CoV-2 infection. This CDR3 is 15 amino acids long. The germline gives CDR1 LGHDT, CDR2 YNNKEL (reference sequence). Trimming cost V 4 bases and J 8 bases, with 18 bases left between them. Material for sequencing was whole blood. This chain connects TRBV3-1 to TRBJ2-4; D may match TRBD1 or TRBD2 (6 bases each). The TCR sequence derives from an adult who was a healthcare worker with PCR-confirmed SARS-CoV-2 infection or an uninfected control (not recorded which). In nucleotides, the CDR3 is TGTGCCAGCAGCCTCAGCTGGGGGGCGGCGGACATTCAGTACTTC. This codes for CASSLSWGAADIQYF.